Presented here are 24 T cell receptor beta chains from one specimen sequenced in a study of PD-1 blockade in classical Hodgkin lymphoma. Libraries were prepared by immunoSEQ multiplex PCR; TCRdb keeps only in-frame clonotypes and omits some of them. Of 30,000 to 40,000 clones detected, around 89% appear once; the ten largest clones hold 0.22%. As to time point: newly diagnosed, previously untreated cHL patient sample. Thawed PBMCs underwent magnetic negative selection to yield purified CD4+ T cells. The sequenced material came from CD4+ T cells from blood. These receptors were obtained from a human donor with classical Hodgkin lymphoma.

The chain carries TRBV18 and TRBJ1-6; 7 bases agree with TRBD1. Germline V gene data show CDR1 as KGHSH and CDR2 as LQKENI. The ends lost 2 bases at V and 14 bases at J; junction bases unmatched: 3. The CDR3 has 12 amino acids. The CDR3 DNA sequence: TGTGCCAGCTCACCAGACAGGGTCACCCTCCACTTT. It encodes CASSPDRVTLHF.

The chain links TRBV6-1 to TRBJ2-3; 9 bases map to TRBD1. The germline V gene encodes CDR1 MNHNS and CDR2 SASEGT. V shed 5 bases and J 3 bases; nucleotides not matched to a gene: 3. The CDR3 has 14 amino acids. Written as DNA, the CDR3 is TGTGCCAGCAGTCGGACAGGGGTGACAGATACGCAGTATTTT. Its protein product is CASSRTGVTDTQYF.

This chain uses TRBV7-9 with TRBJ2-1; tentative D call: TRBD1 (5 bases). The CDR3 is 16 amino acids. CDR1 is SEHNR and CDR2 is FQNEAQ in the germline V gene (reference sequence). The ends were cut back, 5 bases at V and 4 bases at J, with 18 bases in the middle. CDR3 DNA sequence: TGTGCCAGCAGCAATTTTAGGGGCGCCGGGTACAATGAGCAGTTCTTC. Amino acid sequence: CASSNFRGAGYNEQFF.

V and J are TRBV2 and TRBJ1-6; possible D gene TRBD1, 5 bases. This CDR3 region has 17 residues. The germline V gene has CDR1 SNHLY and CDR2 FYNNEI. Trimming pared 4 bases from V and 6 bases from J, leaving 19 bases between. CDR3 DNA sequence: TGTGCCAGCAGTGCCCGCAGGGTGGGGGGGTCTAATTCACCCCTCCACTTT. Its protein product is CASSARRVGGSNSPLHF. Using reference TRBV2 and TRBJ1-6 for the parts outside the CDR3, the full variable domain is EPEVTQTPSHQVTQMGQEVILRCVPISNHLYFYWYRQILGQKVEFLVSFYNNEISEKSEIFDDQFSVERPDGSNFTLKIRSTKLEDSAMYFCASSARRVGGSNSPLHFGNGTRLTVT.

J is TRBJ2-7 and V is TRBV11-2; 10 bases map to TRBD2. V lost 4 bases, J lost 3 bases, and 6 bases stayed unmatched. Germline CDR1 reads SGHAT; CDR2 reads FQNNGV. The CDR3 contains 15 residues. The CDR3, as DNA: TGTGCCAGCAGCTCGCCCAGACTAGCGGGCTACGAGCAGTACTTC. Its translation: CASSSPRLAGYEQYF.

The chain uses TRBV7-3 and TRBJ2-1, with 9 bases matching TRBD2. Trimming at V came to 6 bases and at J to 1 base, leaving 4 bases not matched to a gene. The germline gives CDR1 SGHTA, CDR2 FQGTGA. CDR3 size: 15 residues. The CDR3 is CASSSTSGSYNEQFF. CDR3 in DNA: TGTGCCAGCAGTTCGACTAGCGGTTCCTACAATGAGCAGTTCTTC.

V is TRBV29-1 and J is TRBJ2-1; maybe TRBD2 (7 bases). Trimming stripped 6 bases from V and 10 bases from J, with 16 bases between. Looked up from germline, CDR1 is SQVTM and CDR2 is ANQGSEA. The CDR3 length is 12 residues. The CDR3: CSVTGLGGEQFF. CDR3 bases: TGCAGCGTGACAGGACTAGGTGGGGAGCAGTTCTTC.

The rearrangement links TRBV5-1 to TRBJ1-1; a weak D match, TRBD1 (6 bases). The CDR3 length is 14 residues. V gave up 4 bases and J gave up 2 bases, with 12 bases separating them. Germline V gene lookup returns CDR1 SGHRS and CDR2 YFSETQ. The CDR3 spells CASSPGAGNTEAFF. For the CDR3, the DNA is TGCGCCAGCAGCCCGGGGGCGGGTAACACTGAAGCTTTCTTT.

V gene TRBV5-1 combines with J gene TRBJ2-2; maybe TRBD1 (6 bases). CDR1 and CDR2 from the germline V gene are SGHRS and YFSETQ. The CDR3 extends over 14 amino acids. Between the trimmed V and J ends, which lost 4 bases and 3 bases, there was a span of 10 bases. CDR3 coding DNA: TGCGCCAGCAGCACAGGGTGGGACACCGGGGAGCTGTTTTTT. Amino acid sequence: CASSTGWDTGELFF.

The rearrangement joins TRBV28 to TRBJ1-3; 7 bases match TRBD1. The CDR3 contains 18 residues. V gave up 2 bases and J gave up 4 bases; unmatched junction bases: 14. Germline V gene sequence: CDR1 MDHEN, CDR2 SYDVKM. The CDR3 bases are TGTGCCAGCAGTTTAGCCCGTGTGAGGGGGCTCTTGGGAAACACCATATATTTT. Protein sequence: CASSLARVRGLLGNTIYF.

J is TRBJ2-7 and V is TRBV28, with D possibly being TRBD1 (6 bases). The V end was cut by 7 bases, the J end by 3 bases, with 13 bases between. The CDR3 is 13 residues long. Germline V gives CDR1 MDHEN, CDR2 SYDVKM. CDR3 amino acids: CASTPMTGYEQYF. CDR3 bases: TGTGCCAGCACTCCTATGACAGGCTACGAGCAGTACTTC.

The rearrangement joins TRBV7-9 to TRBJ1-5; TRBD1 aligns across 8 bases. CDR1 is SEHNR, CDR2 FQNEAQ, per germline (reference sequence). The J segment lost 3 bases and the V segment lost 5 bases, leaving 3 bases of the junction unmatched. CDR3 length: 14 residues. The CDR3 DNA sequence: TGTGCCAGCAGCGGGGGACAGGACAATCAGCCCCAGCATTTT. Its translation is CASSGGQDNQPQHF.

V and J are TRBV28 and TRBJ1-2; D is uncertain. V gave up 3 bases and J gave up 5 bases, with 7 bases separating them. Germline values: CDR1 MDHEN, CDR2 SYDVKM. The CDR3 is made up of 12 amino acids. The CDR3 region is CASSLRGYGYTF. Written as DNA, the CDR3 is TGTGCCAGCAGTTTGCGTGGGTATGGCTACACCTTC.

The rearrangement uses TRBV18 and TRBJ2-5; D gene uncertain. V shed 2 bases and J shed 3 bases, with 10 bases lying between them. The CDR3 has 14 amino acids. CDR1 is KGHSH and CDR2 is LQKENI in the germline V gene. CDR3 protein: CASSPDALEETQYF. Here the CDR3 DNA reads TGTGCCAGCTCACCAGACGCGCTGGAAGAGACCCAGTACTTC.

Written as DNA, the CDR3 is TGTGCCACCAGCAGGGGTGCCGGGACTAGCGCCTCCTACGAGCAGTACTTC. It translates to CATSRGAGTSASYEQYF. V gene TRBV15 combines with J gene TRBJ2-7; TRBD2 matches at 10 bases. The germline V gene encodes CDR1 LNHNV and CDR2 YYDKDF (reference sequence). After removal of 3 bases from V and 0 bases from J, the junction contained 8 bases not matched to a gene. The CDR3 sequence is 17 residues long.

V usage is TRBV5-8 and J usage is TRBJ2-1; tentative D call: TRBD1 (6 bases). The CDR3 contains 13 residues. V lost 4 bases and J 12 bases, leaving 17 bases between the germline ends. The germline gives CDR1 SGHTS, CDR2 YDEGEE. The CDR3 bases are TGTGCCAGCAGCCGGCCTTACAGGGATGGGCAGTTCTTC. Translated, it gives CASSRPYRDGQFF. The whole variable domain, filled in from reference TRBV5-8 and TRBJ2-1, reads EAGVTQSPTHLIKTRGQQATLRCSPISGHTSVYWYQQALGLGLQFLLWYDEGEERNRGNFPPRFSGRQFPNYSSELNVNALELEDSALYLCASSRPYRDGQFFGPGTRLTVL.

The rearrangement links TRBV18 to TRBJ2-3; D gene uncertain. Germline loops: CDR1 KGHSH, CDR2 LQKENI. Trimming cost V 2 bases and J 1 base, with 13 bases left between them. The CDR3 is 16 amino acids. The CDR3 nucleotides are TGTGCCAGCTCACCATTCAGTGGCGCTCGCACAGATACGCAGTATTTT. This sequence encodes CASSPFSGARTDTQYF.

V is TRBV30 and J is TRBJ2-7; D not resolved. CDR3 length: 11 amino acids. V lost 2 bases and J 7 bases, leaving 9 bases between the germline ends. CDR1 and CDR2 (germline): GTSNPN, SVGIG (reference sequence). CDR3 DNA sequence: TGTGCCTGGAGTCGCCCTAGGGAGCAGTACTTC. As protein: CAWSRPREQYF.

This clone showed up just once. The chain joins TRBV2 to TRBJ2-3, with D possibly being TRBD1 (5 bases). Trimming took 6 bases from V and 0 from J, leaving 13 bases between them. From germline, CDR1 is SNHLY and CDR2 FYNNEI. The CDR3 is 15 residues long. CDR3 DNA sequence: TGTGCCAGCAGGTTGGCAGGGATTAGCACAGATACGCAGTATTTT. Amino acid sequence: CASRLAGISTDTQYF.

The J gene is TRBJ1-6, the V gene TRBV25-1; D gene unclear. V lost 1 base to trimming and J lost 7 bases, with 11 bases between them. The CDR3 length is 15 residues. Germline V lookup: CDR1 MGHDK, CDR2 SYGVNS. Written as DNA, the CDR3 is TGTGCCAGCAGTGAATGGGCGCAGGTGAATTCACCCCTCCACTTT. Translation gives CASSEWAQVNSPLHF. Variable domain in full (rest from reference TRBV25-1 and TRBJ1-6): EADIYQTPRYLVIGTGKKITLECSQTMGHDKMYWYQQDPGMELHLIHYSYGVNSTEKGDLSSESTVSRIRTEHFPLTLESARPSHTSQYLCASSEWAQVNSPLHFGNGTRLTVT.

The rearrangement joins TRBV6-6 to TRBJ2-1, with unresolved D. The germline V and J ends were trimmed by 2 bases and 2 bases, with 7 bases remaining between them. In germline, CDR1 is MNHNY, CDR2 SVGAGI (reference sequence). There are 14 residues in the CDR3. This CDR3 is CASSYDDPYNEQFF. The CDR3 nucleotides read TGTGCCAGCAGTTACGACGACCCCTACAATGAGCAGTTCTTC.

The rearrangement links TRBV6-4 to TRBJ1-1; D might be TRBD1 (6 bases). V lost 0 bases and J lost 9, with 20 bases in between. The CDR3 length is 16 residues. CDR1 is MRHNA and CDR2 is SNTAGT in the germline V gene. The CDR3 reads CASSDSGGTGRVKAFF. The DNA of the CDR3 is TGTGCCAGCAGTGACTCAGGAGGAACAGGGCGTGTGAAAGCTTTCTTT.

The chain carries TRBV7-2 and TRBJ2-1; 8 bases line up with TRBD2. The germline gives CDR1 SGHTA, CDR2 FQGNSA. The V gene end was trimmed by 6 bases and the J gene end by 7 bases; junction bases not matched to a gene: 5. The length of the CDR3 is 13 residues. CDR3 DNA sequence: TGTGCCAGCAGGAGCGGGAGTTCGAATGAGCAGTTCTTC. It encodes CASRSGSSNEQFF. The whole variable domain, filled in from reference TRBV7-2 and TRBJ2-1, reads GAGVSQSPSNKVTEKGKDVELRCDPISGHTALYWYRQSLGQGLEFLIYFQGNSAPDKSGLPSDRFSAERTGGSVSTLTIQRTQQEDSAVYLCASRSGSSNEQFFGPGTRLTVL.

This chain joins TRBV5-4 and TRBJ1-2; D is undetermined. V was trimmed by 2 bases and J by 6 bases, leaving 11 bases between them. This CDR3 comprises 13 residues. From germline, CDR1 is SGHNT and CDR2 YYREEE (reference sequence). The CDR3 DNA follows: TGTGCCAGCAGCTTTATTCGGGGAGATGGCTACACCTTC. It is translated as CASSFIRGDGYTF.